Listed here are 17 T cell receptor beta chains from one sample, sequenced in a study of shared clonotypes between healthy human individuals. Profiling relied on immunoSEQ multiplex PCR, and the TCRdb table lists in-frame clones only, not all of them. This table holds 2 million to 2.5 million clones, approximately 95% found once. Naive CD8 populations comprised CD45RO-negative cells positively selected for CCR7, excluding terminally differentiated effector memory CD45RA+ cells. Sequenced input: naive CD8+ T cells sorted from blood. Source of these receptors: a man between 18 and 29 years old in good health.

The genes are TRBV10-2 and TRBJ2-1; D is tentatively TRBD1 or TRBD2 (5 bases each). V was clipped by 6 bases and J by 4 bases, with 13 bases between them. The CDR3 is 14 amino acids. CDR1 WSHSY and CDR2 SAAADI come from the germline V gene. The CDR3 region has the DNA TGCGCCAGCAGCCAGGGACCTAGGTACAATGAGCAGTTCTTC. Encoded protein: CASSQGPRYNEQFF.

The chain uses TRBV7-9 and TRBJ2-3; no clear D. V was cut by 1 base and J by 4 bases, with 9 bases left in between. There are 14 residues in the CDR3. The germline V gene has CDR1 SEHNR and CDR2 FQNEAQ (reference sequence). The CDR3 is CASSLVLDPDTQYF. CDR3 nucleotides: TGTGCCAGCAGCTTAGTGTTAGACCCAGATACGCAGTATTTT.

This chain links TRBV27 with TRBJ2-3; 7 bases line up with TRBD1. With V trimmed by 7 bases and J by 2 bases, 18 bases remained unmatched. Germline V gene sequence: CDR1 MNHEY, CDR2 SMNVEV (reference sequence). The CDR3 is 18 residues long. The CDR3 sequence: CASNQHSGTVDFTDTQYF. CDR3 nucleotides: TGTGCCAGCAATCAACACTCCGGGACAGTGGACTTCACAGATACGCAGTATTTT.

The J gene is TRBJ1-2, the V gene TRBV10-3; 7 bases fit TRBD1. V was clipped by 3 bases and J by 4 bases; unmatched bases: 2. Germline CDR1 reads ENHRY; CDR2 reads SYGVKD. The CDR3 is made up of 13 amino acids. The CDR3 spells CAISEQGPYGYTF. The CDR3, as DNA: TGTGCCATCAGTGAACAGGGGCCCTATGGCTACACCTTC.

About this clone: At the DNA level, this CDR3 is encoded by other sequences in the same sample as well. The V and J genes are TRBV7-2 and TRBJ2-7, with D possibly being TRBD2 (5 bases). V was pared by 1 base and J by 5 bases, with 12 bases between. This CDR3 is built from 14 residues. The germline V gene has CDR1 SGHTA and CDR2 FQGNSA. CDR3 sequence (DNA): TGTGCCAGCAGCTTAGTGCCGGGGATAGACGAGCAGTACTTC. Encoded protein: CASSLVPGIDEQYF. The variable domain in full, completed from reference TRBV7-2 and TRBJ2-7, reads GAGVSQSPSNKVTEKGKDVELRCDPISGHTALYWYRQSLGQGLEFLIYFQGNSAPDKSGLPSDRFSAERTGGSVSTLTIQRTQQEDSAVYLCASSLVPGIDEQYFGPGTRLTVT.

The chain links TRBV7-9 to TRBJ1-2; 10 positions agree with TRBD1. The CDR3 loop spans 13 amino acids. The germline gives CDR1 SEHNR, CDR2 FQNEAQ (reference sequence). V was pared by 5 bases and J by 7 bases, with 4 bases of the junction left unmatched. The CDR3 loop reads CASSRTGGSGYTF. In DNA form, the CDR3 reads TGTGCCAGCAGCCGGACAGGGGGAAGTGGCTACACCTTC. The full variable domain, completed using reference TRBV7-9 and TRBJ1-2, is DTGVSQNPRHKITKRGQNVTFRCDPISEHNRLYWYRQTLGQGPEFLTYFQNEAQLEKSRLLSDRFSAERPKGSFSTLEIQRTEQGDSAMYLCASSRTGGSGYTFGSGTRLTVV.

CDR3 sequence (DNA): TGCGCCAGCAGCCAAGATCAAGCAGTCTCCTACGAGCAGTACTTC. Translation: CASSQDQAVSYEQYF. This chain links TRBV4-1 with TRBJ2-7; no clear D gene. V was trimmed by 0 bases and J by 0 bases, leaving 9 bases between them. This CDR3 is built from 15 residues. The V gene's germline CDR1 is MGHRA and CDR2 YSYEKL.

The chain has TRBV10-3 and TRBJ2-3; TRBD1 matches 9 bases. This CDR3 comprises 19 residues. Trimming cost V 3 bases and J 0 bases; bases outside gene matches: 13. CDR1 and CDR2 (germline): ENHRY, SYGVKD. CDR3 sequence (DNA): TGTGCCATCAGTGATTCGGGACAGGGTTGGATAAGCAGCACAGATACGCAGTATTTT. This encodes CAISDSGQGWISSTDTQYF.

Comments on this clone: Within the sample, other DNA sequences also encode this same CDR3. V and J are TRBV7-9 and TRBJ1-2; D gene uncertain. V was cut by 3 bases and J by 5 bases, with 7 bases left in between. Looked up from germline, CDR1 is SEHNR and CDR2 is FQNEAQ (reference sequence). This CDR3 is 12 amino acids long. The CDR3 region has the DNA TGTGCCAGCAGCTTCGGAGGATATGGCTACACCTTC. It yields the protein CASSFGGYGYTF. The whole variable domain, filled in from reference TRBV7-9 and TRBJ1-2, reads DTGVSQNPRHKITKRGQNVTFRCDPISEHNRLYWYRQTLGQGPEFLTYFQNEAQLEKSRLLSDRFSAERPKGSFSTLEIQRTEQGDSAMYLCASSFGGYGYTFGSGTRLTVV.

The V gene is TRBV10-3, the J gene TRBJ1-6; D may be TRBD1 (5 bases). The V end was cut by 4 bases, the J end by 7 bases, with 8 bases between. The V gene's germline CDR1 is ENHRY and CDR2 SYGVKD. This CDR3 spans 13 amino acids. Here the CDR3 reads CAISGGLNSPLHF. CDR3 sequence (DNA): TGTGCCATCAGTGGGGGACTAAATTCACCCCTCCACTTT.

The CDR3 bases are TGTGCCAGCAGCCTCGGGGTCCCCGGAGGCTACACCTTC. It codes for CASSLGVPGGYTF. This chain connects TRBV5-6 to TRBJ1-2; D ambiguous. CDR3 size: 13 residues. The V end lost 4 bases, the J end lost 8 bases, and 15 bases lay between the germline ends. Germline V gives CDR1 SGHDT, CDR2 YYEEEE.

The rearrangement uses TRBV4-1 and TRBJ1-4; unclear D gene. The CDR3 has 12 residues. The ends were cut back, 1 base at V and 12 bases at J, with 9 bases in the middle. Looked up from germline, CDR1 is MGHRA and CDR2 is YSYEKL. The DNA for the CDR3 is TGCGCCAGCAGCCAAGCCGGTTTGGAACTGTTTTTT. Its translation: CASSQAGLELFF.

CDR3 DNA: TGTGCCAGCAGCTTAGAGGGGCAGGTTTTAGGGGAGACCCAGTACTTC. This sequence encodes CASSLEGQVLGETQYF. This chain connects TRBV7-4 to TRBJ2-5; D may be TRBD1 (5 bases). Per the germline V gene, CDR1 is SGHVT and CDR2 is SQSDAQ. Trimming shortened V by 1 base and J by 5 bases, and 17 bases separated the two germline ends. The length of the CDR3 is 16 residues.

The CDR3 sequence: CASSYPGQIYGYTF. CDR3 nucleotides: TGTGCCAGCAGTTACCCCGGGCAGATCTATGGCTACACCTTC. V gene TRBV6-5 combines with J gene TRBJ1-2; D unresolved. Trimming removed 2 bases at V and 4 bases at J, with 11 bases between. CDR1 MNHEY and CDR2 SVGAGI come from the germline V gene. CDR3 length equals 14 residues.

The gene calls are TRBV4-3 and TRBJ2-3; TRBD2 matches 8 bases. Germline V gives CDR1 LGHNA, CDR2 YSLEER. The V and J ends lost 1 base and 5 bases, in that order; junction bases with no gene match: 8. The CDR3 is 16 amino acids. CDR3 loop: CASSQGTSGLLDTQYF. Written as DNA, the CDR3 is TGCGCCAGCAGCCAAGGTACTAGCGGCTTACTAGATACGCAGTATTTT.

This clone came up once. V usage is TRBV27 and J usage is TRBJ2-2; no reliable D call. The V gene's germline CDR1 is MNHEY and CDR2 SMNVEV (reference sequence). V was pared by 3 bases and J by 3 bases, with 11 bases between. The CDR3 is 15 amino acids. The DNA for the CDR3 is TGTGCCAGCAGTTTTGGGCTGTCGGACACCGGGGAGCTGTTTTTT. It yields the protein CASSFGLSDTGELFF.

V is TRBV5-6 and J is TRBJ1-2; no reliable D call. V was trimmed by 2 bases and J by 5 bases, leaving 7 bases between them. The CDR3 runs to 12 residues. Germline V gene data show CDR1 as SGHDT and CDR2 as YYEEEE. As DNA, the CDR3 is TGTGCCAGCAGCTTACAATATTATGGCTACACCTTC. Translation: CASSLQYYGYTF.